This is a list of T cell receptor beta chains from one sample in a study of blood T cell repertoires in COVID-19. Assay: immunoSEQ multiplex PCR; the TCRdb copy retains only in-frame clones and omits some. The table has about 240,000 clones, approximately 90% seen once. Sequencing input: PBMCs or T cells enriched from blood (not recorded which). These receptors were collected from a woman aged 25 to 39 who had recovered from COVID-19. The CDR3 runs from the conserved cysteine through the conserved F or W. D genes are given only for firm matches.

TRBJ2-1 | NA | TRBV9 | CASSATHNEQFF | TGTGCCAGCAGCGCCACTCACAATGAGCAGTTCTTC
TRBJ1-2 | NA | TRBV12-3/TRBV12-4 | CASSPVANYGYTF | TGTGCCAGCAGCCCCGTAGCTAACTATGGCTACACCTTC
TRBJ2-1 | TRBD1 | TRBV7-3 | CASSPGQGVGNEQFF | TGTGCCAGCAGCCCGGGACAGGGGGTTGGGAATGAGCAGTTCTTC
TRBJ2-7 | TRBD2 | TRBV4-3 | CASSYLAGAGEQYF | TGCGCCAGCAGCTATCTAGCGGGAGCGGGAGAGCAGTACTTC
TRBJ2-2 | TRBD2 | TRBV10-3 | CAISERLAANPGELFF | TGTGCCATCAGTGAGAGGCTAGCGGCTAACCCCGGGGAGCTGTTTTTT
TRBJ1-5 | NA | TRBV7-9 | CASSLSRNQPQHF | TGTGCCAGCAGCTTATCTAGGAATCAGCCCCAGCATTTT
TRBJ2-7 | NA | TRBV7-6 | CASSSTASGELYEQYF | TGTGCCAGCAGCTCCACCGCGTCGGGAGAATTATACGAGCAGTACTTC
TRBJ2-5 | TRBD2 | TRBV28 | CASGPYSGVQETQYF | TGTGCCAGCGGACCTTATAGCGGGGTCCAAGAGACCCAGTACTTC
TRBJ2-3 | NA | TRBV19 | CASSSKTDTQYF | TGTGCCAGTAGCAGTAAGACAGATACGCAGTATTTT
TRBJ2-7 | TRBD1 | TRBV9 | CASSSTGIKNEQYF | TGTGCCAGCAGCTCGACAGGGATTAAGAACGAGCAGTACTTC
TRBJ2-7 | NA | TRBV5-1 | CASSPRSGQRSAYEQYF | TGCGCCAGCAGCCCACGATCTGGACAGCGTTCAGCCTACGAGCAGTACTTC